This T cell receptor (beta chain) was sequenced during a study of T cells in Graves' hyperthyroidism and ophthalmopathy. In its sample, this clonotype was seen many times. The antigen remains unidentified. There were TCR beta CDR3 regions amplified from RNA transcripts. The primer set for the first-round RT-PCR of the TCR CDR3 was HTBI. TCRdb processed the multiplex PCR reads anew with MiXCR; each CDR3 protein has one entry. The profile covers about 660,000 distinct CDR3 sequences, with just under 45% appearing a single time and roughly 7.2% taken by the ten largest. General study results and limits: Blood also showed most of the thyroid clonotypes that were expanded above 0.001. Ophthalmopathy was identified by the model a median about 6.4 months ahead of onset.

Sequencing was performed on peripheral blood or thyroid tissue (not recorded which). The clonotype originates from an adult man with Graves' disease, either hyperthyroidism or ophthalmopathy (not recorded which).

DNA for the CDR3: TGTGCCACCGCGAGCGGGGGGCAAGAGACCCAGTACTTC. Protein sequence: CATASGGQETQYF. The genes are TRBV24-1 and TRBJ2-5; 9 bases are a match to TRBD2. The trim removed 9 bases at V and 2 bases at J, leaving 3 bases unmatched. Germline V gene lookup returns CDR1 KGHDR and CDR2 SFDVKD. The CDR3 is made up of 13 amino acids.